This T cell receptor beta chain was identified during a study of cytomegalovirus exposure and HLA in healthy donors. Findings and limits, study-wide: It was only CMV serostatus that was available as immune exposure information. Three chains tied to CMV proved CMV antigen-specific in vitro. Sequence variants that were highly shared formed a cluster that was likely a sequencing artifact.

This CDR3 is built from 15 residues. CDR1 and CDR2 (germline): SNHLY, FYNNEI. J gave up 4 bases and V 6 bases, and 8 bases lay outside the gene matches. PCR used 60 Vbeta primers and 13 Jbeta primers. Assay used: immunoSEQ multiplex PCR; TCRdb lists only in-frame clones, some missing. The sample comprises under 140,000 clones, nearly 80% of which are singletons, and approximately 1.3% rests with the top ten. This clone was seen once. The antigen is undetermined. Input material: PBMCs. This TCR derives from a woman aged 30 to 39 in good health and CMV-seronegative. The chain uses TRBV2 and TRBJ2-1; 8 bases are shared with TRBD1. The CDR3 region has the DNA TGTGCCAGCAGGACCGGGCAGGGGGCGTACAATGAGCAGTTCTTC. Amino acid sequence: CASRTGQGAYNEQFF.